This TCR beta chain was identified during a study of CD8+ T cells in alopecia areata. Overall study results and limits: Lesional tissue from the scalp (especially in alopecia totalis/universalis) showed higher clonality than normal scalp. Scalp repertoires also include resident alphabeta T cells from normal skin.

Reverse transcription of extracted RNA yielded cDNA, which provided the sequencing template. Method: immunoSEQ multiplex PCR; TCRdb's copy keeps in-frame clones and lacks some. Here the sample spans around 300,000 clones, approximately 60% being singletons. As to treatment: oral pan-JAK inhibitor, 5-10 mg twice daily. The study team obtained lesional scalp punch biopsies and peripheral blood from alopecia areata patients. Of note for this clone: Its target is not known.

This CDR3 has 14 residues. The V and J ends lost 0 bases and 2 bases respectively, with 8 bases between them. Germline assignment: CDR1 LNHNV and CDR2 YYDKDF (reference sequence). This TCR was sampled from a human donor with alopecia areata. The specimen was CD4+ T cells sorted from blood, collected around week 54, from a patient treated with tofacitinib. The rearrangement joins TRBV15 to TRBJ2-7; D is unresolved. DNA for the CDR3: TGTGCCACCAGCAGAGACGGGCTCCCCTACGAGCAGTACTTC. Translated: CATSRDGLPYEQYF.